The next 26 T cell receptor beta chains were all read from a single sample in a study of control samples from healthy donors and cancer patients. Assay used: immunoSEQ multiplex PCR; TCRdb lists only in-frame clones, some missing. The sample lists about 58,000 clones; 87% were seen once. Sequencing was carried out using PBMCs. Source of these receptors: a woman in her fifties or sixties with lung cancer.

The CDR3 region has the DNA TGTGCCAGCAACAGGGCCTACGAGCAGTACTTC. Translating it yields CASNRAYEQYF. This chain connects TRBV2 to TRBJ2-7; possible D gene TRBD1, 6 bases. Trimming removed 7 bases from V and 2 bases from J, with 6 bases in between. The germline CDR1 and CDR2 sequences are SNHLY and FYNNEI. The CDR3 sequence is 11 residues long.

V and J are TRBV28 and TRBJ2-4; TRBD2 aligns across 7 bases. This CDR3 contains 17 residues. The J segment lost 0 bases and the V segment lost 4 bases, leaving 9 bases of the junction unmatched. Germline values: CDR1 MDHEN, CDR2 SYDVKM. CDR3 sequence reads: CASSSSSGSLAKNIQYF. CDR3 DNA sequence: TGTGCCAGCAGTTCCTCTAGCGGTTCCCTAGCCAAAAACATTCAGTACTTC.

The chain recombines TRBV9 with TRBJ2-5; D gene uncertain. The CDR3 covers 13 residues. Trimming stripped 0 bases from V and 5 bases from J, with 8 bases between. Germline-derived CDR1 and CDR2 are SGDLS and YYNGEE. This CDR3 is CASSVALGETQYF. CDR3 sequence (DNA): TGTGCCAGCAGCGTAGCGCTGGGGGAGACCCAGTACTTC.

In this sample, this clone is medium-sized. The V call is TRBV2, the J call TRBJ1-1; D may be TRBD1 (5 bases). The V gene lost 5 bases and the J gene lost 4 bases, with 14 bases spanning the gap. Germline values: CDR1 SNHLY, CDR2 FYNNEI. The CDR3 consists of 14 residues. In DNA, the CDR3 is TGTGCCAGCAGTACTGGGACGGCCTTCACTGAAGCTTTCTTT. It codes for CASSTGTAFTEAFF.

Only one count was recorded for this clone. V gene TRBV11-2 combines with J gene TRBJ1-6, with 8 bases matching TRBD1. The CDR3 loop spans 16 amino acids. V shed 0 bases and J 3 bases; nucleotides not matched to a gene: 1. Germline-derived CDR1 and CDR2 are SGHAT and FQNNGV. The CDR3 nucleotides are TGTGCCAGCAGCTTAGAAACAGGGGGCTATAATTCACCCCTCCACTTT. This translates into CASSLETGGYNSPLHF.

This clone was recorded once. The J gene is TRBJ1-1, the V gene TRBV5-1; D is undetermined. Trimming shortened V by 0 bases and J by 5 bases, and 14 bases separated the two germline ends. In germline, CDR1 is SGHRS, CDR2 YFSETQ. There are 15 residues in the CDR3. CDR3 in amino acids: CASSLGVGDRTEAFF. The CDR3 DNA reads TGCGCCAGCAGCTTGGGGGTCGGTGATAGGACTGAAGCTTTCTTT.

This sequence joins TRBV7-2 and TRBJ2-5; 7 nucleotides line up with TRBD2. Germline assignment: CDR1 SGHTA and CDR2 FQGNSA. The V and J ends lost 0 bases and 5 bases, in that order; junction bases with no gene match: 0. This CDR3 is built from 13 residues. The DNA of the CDR3 is TGTGCCAGCAGCTTAGCGCGGGGGGAGACCCAGTACTTC. Its protein product is CASSLARGETQYF.

The rearrangement uses TRBV6-1 and TRBJ2-5; D is uncertain. CDR3 length: 15 amino acids. The V end was cut by 1 base, the J end by 1 base, with 10 bases between. CDR1 and CDR2 from the germline V gene are MNHNS and SASEGT. This CDR3 reads CASSEGRLSQETQYF. CDR3 in DNA: TGTGCCAGCAGTGAAGGTCGTCTTAGCCAAGAGACCCAGTACTTC.

The V and J genes are TRBV28 and TRBJ2-7, with D perhaps TRBD1 or TRBD2 (5 bases each). V was trimmed by 4 bases and J by 5 bases, leaving 15 bases between them. This CDR3 contains 14 residues. Germline loops: CDR1 MDHEN, CDR2 SYDVKM. CDR3 protein: CASSYEGNGNEQYF. The CDR3 DNA reads as TGTGCCAGCAGTTACGAGGGGAATGGGAACGAGCAGTACTTC.

The chain employs TRBV3-1 (or the pseudogene TRBV3-2) and TRBJ1-4; D is perhaps TRBD1 (6 bases). The V and J ends lost 4 bases and 7 bases respectively, with 19 bases between them. Germline-derived CDR1 and CDR2 are LGHDT and YNNKEL (reference sequence). This CDR3 is 16 amino acids long. CDR3 DNA sequence: TGTGCCAGCAGCCGGTACGATAGGGGGGGGAGTGAAAAACTGTTTTTT. Translated: CASSRYDRGGSEKLFF.

The chain is built from TRBV28 and TRBJ1-2; TRBD1 matches 11 bases. The V gene end was trimmed by 5 bases and the J gene end by 6 bases; junction bases not matched to a gene: 8. There are 15 residues in the CDR3. Per the germline V gene, CDR1 is MDHEN and CDR2 is SYDVKM. The CDR3 sequence: CASSPPGQGADGYTF. The CDR3 nucleotides read TGTGCCAGCAGTCCCCCAGGACAGGGGGCAGATGGCTACACCTTC.

The V gene is TRBV20-1, the J gene TRBJ2-7, with D uncertain. Germline assignment: CDR1 DFQATT and CDR2 SNEGSKA (reference sequence). V was clipped by 4 bases and J by 0 bases, with 16 bases between them. CDR3 length: 15 amino acids. The CDR3 protein is CSAIDQFYGSYEQYF. CDR3 in DNA: TGCAGTGCTATTGACCAATTCTACGGCTCCTACGAGCAGTACTTC.

The chain carries TRBV19 and TRBJ1-5; maybe TRBD1 (6 bases). Germline V gene data show CDR1 as LNHDA and CDR2 as SQIVND (reference sequence). CDR3 length: 17 amino acids. V was pared by 3 bases and J by 2 bases, with 17 bases between. The CDR3 DNA follows: TGTGCCAGTAGTATGTCTTCGCTGGGGGGCGGCAATCAGCCCCAGCATTTT. Translation: CASSMSSLGGGNQPQHF.

The chain links TRBV5-1 to TRBJ2-5; tentative D call: TRBD2 (5 bases). V lost 0 bases to trimming and J lost 3 bases, with 9 bases between them. The CDR3 has 14 residues. Germline assignment: CDR1 SGHRS and CDR2 YFSETQ. DNA of the CDR3: TGCGCCAGCAGCTTGGCCCAACTAGAAGAGACCCAGTACTTC. Protein sequence: CASSLAQLEETQYF.

The gene calls are TRBV14 and TRBJ2-1; D is possibly TRBD2 (6 bases). Germline V gene sequence: CDR1 SGHDN, CDR2 FVKESK. The V gene lost 0 bases and the J gene lost 2 bases, with 14 bases spanning the gap. This CDR3 contains 17 residues. CDR3 loop: CASSQDAGTWAYNEQFF. The CDR3 nucleotides read TGTGCCAGCAGCCAAGACGCCGGGACTTGGGCCTACAATGAGCAGTTCTTC.

This clone was recorded a few times. The chain is built from TRBV6-2 or TRBV6-3 and TRBJ2-1; 10 bases line up with TRBD2. The CDR3 has 16 amino acids. J was trimmed by 1 base and V by 4 bases; bases with no gene match: 4. CDR1 MNHEY and CDR2 SVGEGT come from the germline V gene. This CDR3 is CASSLTSGPSYNEQFF. The DNA of the CDR3 is TGTGCCAGCAGTTTGACTAGCGGGCCTTCCTACAATGAGCAGTTCTTC.

This clone came up once. The J gene is TRBJ1-5, the V gene TRBV5-1, with no clear D. V was clipped by 0 bases and J by 2 bases, with 6 bases between them. The CDR3 has 14 residues. Germline V lookup: CDR1 SGHRS, CDR2 YFSETQ. This CDR3 is CASSLGDRNQPQHF. Here the CDR3 DNA reads TGCGCCAGCAGCTTGGGAGACCGCAATCAGCCCCAGCATTTT.

The V call is TRBV9, the J call TRBJ2-7; possibly TRBD2 for D (5 bases). Per germline, CDR1 SGDLS and CDR2 YYNGEE. Trimming removed 0 bases from V and 2 bases from J, with 9 bases in between. The CDR3 has 14 amino acids. In DNA, the CDR3 is TGTGCCAGCAGCGTAGGAGGGTTCCCCTACGAGCAGTACTTC. Translated: CASSVGGFPYEQYF.

The V call is TRBV7-2, the J call TRBJ2-5; a weak D match, TRBD2 (5 bases). CDR1 is SGHTA, CDR2 FQGNSA, per germline. The CDR3 contains 15 residues. Trimming removed 4 bases at V and 4 bases at J, with 16 bases between. Here the CDR3 reads CASSSLALAGETQYF. CDR3 nucleotide sequence: TGTGCCAGCAGCTCTTTAGCGCTGGCCGGAGAGACCCAGTACTTC. The full variable domain, with the rest looked up from reference TRBV7-2 and TRBJ2-5, is GAGVSQSPSNKVTEKGKDVELRCDPISGHTALYWYRQSLGQGLEFLIYFQGNSAPDKSGLPSDRFSAERTGGSVSTLTIQRTQQEDSAVYLCASSSLALAGETQYFGPGTRLLVL.

The rearrangement links TRBV9 to TRBJ1-5; no firm D call. CDR1 is SGDLS, CDR2 YYNGEE, per germline. There are 14 residues in the CDR3. V was shortened by 0 bases and J by 0 bases, with 4 bases between the two germline ends. The CDR3, as DNA: TGTGCCAGCAGCGTAGCAGGTAGCAATCAGCCCCAGCATTTT. Translation: CASSVAGSNQPQHF.

In DNA, the CDR3 is TGCGCCAGCAGCTCGACAGGTACTCTAACTGAAGCTTTCTTT. Translated: CASSSTGTLTEAFF. This chain links TRBV5-1 with TRBJ1-1; the D gene is possibly TRBD1 (6 bases). This CDR3 is built from 14 residues. Germline loops: CDR1 SGHRS, CDR2 YFSETQ. Trimming left V 3 bases short and J 5 bases short, with 14 bases between.

The chain joins TRBV5-6 to TRBJ2-3; TRBD2 aligns across 11 bases. CDR3 length: 18 residues. V lost 4 bases and J lost 5; bases outside the gene matches: 15. Germline V lookup: CDR1 SGHDT, CDR2 YYEEEE. This chain's CDR3 is CASSPPRSSSGGLDTQYF. The CDR3 DNA follows: TGTGCCAGCAGCCCTCCTCGGTCCTCTAGCGGGGGGCTAGATACGCAGTATTTT.

This chain uses TRBV7-9 with TRBJ1-1, with D unclear. CDR3 length equals 12 residues. Deletions cut 5 bases from V and 8 bases from J, with 12 bases between. CDR1 and CDR2 (germline): SEHNR, FQNEAQ (reference sequence). The CDR3 DNA is TGTGCCAGCAGCGCACAAGCTAGCGAAGCTTTCTTT. This gives the protein CASSAQASEAFF.

This clone was found once. This chain connects TRBV2 to TRBJ2-5; TRBD2 matches 10 bases. The CDR3 extends over 14 amino acids. V shed 9 bases, J shed 4 bases, and the junction held 8 bases outside the gene matches. The V gene's germline CDR1 is SNHLY and CDR2 FYNNEI. This chain's CDR3 is CASRVVAGGETQYF. The CDR3 DNA follows: TGTGCCAGTAGGGTCGTAGCGGGGGGAGAGACCCAGTACTTC.

Only a few counts were recorded for this clone. The V call is TRBV7-3, the J call TRBJ1-2; 8 nucleotides match TRBD1. The CDR3 has 14 residues. Per the germline V gene, CDR1 is SGHTA and CDR2 is FQGTGA. Unmatched junction bases numbered 3, after V lost 4 bases and J lost 2 bases. In DNA form, the CDR3 reads TGTGCCAGCAGCTCACAGGGGGGAAACTATGGCTACACCTTC. Its translation: CASSSQGGNYGYTF.

The rearrangement links TRBV7-2 to TRBJ2-7, with D uncertain. There are 13 residues in the CDR3. The ends were cut back, 0 bases at V and 3 bases at J, with 6 bases in the middle. Germline CDR1 is SGHTA and CDR2 is FQGNSA. The CDR3 sequence is CASSLAADYEQYF. CDR3 coding DNA: TGTGCCAGCAGCTTAGCAGCAGACTACGAGCAGTACTTC.